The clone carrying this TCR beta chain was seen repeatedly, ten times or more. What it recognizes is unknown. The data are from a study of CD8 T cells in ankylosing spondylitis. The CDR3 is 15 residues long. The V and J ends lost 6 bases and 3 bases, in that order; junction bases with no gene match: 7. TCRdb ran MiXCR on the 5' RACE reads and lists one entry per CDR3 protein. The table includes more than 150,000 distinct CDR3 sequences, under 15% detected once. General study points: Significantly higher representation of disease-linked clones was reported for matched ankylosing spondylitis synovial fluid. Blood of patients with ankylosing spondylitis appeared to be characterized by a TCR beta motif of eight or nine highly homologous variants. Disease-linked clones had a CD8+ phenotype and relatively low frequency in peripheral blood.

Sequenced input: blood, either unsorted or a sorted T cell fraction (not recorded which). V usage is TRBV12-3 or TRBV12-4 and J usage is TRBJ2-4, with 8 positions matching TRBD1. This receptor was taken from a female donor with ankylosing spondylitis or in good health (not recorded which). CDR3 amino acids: CASSKQGGGKNIQYF. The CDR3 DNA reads TGTGCCAGCAGCAAACAGGGGGGAGGCAAAAACATTCAGTACTTC.